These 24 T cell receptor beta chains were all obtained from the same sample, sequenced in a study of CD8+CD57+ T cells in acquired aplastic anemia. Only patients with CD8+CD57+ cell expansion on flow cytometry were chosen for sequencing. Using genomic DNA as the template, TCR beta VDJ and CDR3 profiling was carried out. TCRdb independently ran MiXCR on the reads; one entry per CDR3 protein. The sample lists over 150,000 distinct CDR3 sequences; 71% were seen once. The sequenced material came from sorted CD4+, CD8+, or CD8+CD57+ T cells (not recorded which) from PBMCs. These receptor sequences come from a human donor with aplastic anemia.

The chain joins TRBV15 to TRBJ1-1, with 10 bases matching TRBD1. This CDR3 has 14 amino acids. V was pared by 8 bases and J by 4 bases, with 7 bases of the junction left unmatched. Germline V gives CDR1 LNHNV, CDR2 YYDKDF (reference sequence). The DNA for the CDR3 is TGTGCCACCTGGGACAGGGGATCGGGCACTGAAGCTTTCTTT. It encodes CATWDRGSGTEAFF.

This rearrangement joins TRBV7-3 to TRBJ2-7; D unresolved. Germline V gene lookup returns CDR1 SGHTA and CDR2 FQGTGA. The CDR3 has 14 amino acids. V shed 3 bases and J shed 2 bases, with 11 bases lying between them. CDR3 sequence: CASSLVGAAYEQYF. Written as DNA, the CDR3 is TGTGCCAGCAGCTTGGTGGGCGCCGCCTACGAGCAGTACTTC.

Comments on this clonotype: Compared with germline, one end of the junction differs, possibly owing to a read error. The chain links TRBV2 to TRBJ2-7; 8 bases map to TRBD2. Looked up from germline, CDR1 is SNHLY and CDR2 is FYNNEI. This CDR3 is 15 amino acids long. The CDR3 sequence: CACSESGREGSEQYF. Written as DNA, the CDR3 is TGTGCCTGCAGTGAATCCGGGAGGGAAGGCAGCGAGCAGTACTTC.

CDR3 region: CSVSDRAGNEQFF. The CDR3 DNA is TGCAGCGTTTCGGACAGGGCAGGGAATGAGCAGTTCTTC. The J gene is TRBJ2-1, the V gene TRBV29-1, with 8 bases identical to TRBD1. This CDR3 contains 13 residues. Germline V gene data show CDR1 as SQVTM and CDR2 as ANQGSEA. J lost 7 bases, V lost 5 bases, and 7 bases had no gene match.

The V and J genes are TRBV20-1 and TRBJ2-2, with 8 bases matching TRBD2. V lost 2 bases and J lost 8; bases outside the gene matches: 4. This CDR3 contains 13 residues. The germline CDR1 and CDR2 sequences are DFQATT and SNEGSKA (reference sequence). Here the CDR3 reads CSARPRLAGELFF. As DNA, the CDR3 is TGCAGTGCTAGACCCCGACTAGCGGGGGAGCTGTTTTTT.

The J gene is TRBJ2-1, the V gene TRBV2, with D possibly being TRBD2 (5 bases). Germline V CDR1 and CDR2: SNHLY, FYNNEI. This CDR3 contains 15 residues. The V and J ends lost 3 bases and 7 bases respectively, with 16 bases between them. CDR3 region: CASSDWTTSPNEQFF. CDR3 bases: TGTGCCAGCAGTGACTGGACCACTAGTCCGAATGAGCAGTTCTTC.

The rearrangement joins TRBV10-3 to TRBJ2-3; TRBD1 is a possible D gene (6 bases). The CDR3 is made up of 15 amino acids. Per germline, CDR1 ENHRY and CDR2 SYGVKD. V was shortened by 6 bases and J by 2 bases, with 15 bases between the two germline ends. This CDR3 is CAISNRDKNTDTQYF. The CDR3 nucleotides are TGTGCCATCAGCAACCGGGACAAAAACACAGATACGCAGTATTTT.

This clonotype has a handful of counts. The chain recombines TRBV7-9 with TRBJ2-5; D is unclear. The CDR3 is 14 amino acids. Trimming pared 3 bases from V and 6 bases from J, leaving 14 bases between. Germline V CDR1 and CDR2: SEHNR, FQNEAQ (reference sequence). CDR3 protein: CASSLVAPGQTQYF. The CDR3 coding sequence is TGTGCCAGCAGCTTGGTGGCCCCAGGCCAGACCCAGTACTTC.

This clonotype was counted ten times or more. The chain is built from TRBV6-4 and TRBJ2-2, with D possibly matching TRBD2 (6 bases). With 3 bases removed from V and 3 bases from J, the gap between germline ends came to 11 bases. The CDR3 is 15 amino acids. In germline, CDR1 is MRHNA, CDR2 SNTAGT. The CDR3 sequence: CASSEGPGDTGELFF. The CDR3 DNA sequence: TGTGCCAGCAGTGAAGGTCCGGGAGACACCGGGGAGCTGTTTTTT.

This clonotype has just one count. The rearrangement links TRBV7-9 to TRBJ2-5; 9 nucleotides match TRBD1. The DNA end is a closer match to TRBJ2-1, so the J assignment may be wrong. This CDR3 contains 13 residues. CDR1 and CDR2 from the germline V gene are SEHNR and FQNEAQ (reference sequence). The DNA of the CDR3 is TGTGCCAGCAGCTCACAGGGGGCGAATAAGCAGTTCTTC. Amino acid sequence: CASSSQGANKQFF.

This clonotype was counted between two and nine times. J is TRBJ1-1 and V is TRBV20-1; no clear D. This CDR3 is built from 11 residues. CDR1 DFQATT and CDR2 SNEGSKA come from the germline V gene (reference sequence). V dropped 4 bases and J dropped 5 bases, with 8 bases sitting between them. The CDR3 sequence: CSAKDVTEAFF. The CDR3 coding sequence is TGCAGTGCTAAAGATGTGACTGAAGCTTTCTTT.

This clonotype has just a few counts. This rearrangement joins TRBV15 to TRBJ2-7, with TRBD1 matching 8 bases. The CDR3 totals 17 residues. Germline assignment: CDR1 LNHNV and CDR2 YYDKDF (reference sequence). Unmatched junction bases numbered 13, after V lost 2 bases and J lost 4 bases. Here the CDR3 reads CATSRYSLRTGKYEQYF. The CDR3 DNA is TGTGCCACCAGCAGATACTCTTTGAGGACAGGGAAGTACGAGCAGTACTTC. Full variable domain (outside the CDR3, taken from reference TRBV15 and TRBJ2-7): DAMVIQNPRYQVTQFGKPVTLSCSQTLNHNVMYWYQQKSSQAPKLLFHYYDKDFNNEADTPDNFQSRRPNTSFCFLDIRSPGLGDTAMYLCATSRYSLRTGKYEQYFGPGTRLTVT.

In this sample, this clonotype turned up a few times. The CDR3 sequence is CATSDYTGTGSHEQYF. As DNA, the CDR3 is TGTGCCACCAGTGATTACACCGGGACAGGTAGCCACGAGCAGTACTTC. The rearrangement uses TRBV24-1 and TRBJ2-7; 8 nucleotides match TRBD1. The ends lost 2 bases at V and 5 bases at J; junction bases unmatched: 10. Germline V gene sequence: CDR1 KGHDR, CDR2 SFDVKD. The CDR3 spans 16 residues.

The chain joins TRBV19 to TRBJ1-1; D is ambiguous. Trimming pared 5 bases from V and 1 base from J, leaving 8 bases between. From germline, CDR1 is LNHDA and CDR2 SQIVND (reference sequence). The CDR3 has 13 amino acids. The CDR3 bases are TGTGCCAGTAGTGGTATGTCGAACACTGAAGCTTTCTTT. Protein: CASSGMSNTEAFF.

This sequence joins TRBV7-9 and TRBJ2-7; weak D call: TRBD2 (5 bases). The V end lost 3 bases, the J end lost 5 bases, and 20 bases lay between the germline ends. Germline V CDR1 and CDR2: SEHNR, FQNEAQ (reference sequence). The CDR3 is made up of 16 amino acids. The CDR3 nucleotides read TGTGCCAGCAGCTTGGATGAGGGCAGAAATTCCCACGAGCAGTACTTC. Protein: CASSLDEGRNSHEQYF.

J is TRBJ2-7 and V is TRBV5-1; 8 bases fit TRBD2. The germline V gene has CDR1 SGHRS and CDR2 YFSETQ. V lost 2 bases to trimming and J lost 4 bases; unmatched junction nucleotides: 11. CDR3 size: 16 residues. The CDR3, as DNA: TGCGCCAGCAGCTTCGGTCGGAGCGGGAGTGCGTACGAGCAGTACTTC. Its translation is CASSFGRSGSAYEQYF.

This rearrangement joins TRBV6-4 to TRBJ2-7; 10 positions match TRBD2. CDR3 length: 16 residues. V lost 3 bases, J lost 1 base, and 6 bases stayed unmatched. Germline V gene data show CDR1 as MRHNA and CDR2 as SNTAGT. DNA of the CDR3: TGTGCCAGCAGTGAGGTGGGGACTAGCGCGTCCTACGAGCAGTACTTC. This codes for CASSEVGTSASYEQYF.

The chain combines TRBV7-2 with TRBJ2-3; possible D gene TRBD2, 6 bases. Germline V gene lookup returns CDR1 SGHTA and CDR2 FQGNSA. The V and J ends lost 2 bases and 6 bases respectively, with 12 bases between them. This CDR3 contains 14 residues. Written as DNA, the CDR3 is TGTGCCAGCAGCTTACTCAGCGGGCTGGATACGCAGTATTTT. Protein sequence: CASSLLSGLDTQYF.

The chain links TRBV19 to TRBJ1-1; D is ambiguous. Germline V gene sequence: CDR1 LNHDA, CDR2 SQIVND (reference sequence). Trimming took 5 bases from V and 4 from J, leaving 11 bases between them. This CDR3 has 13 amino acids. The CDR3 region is CASSEGLGTEAFF. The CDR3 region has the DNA TGTGCCAGTAGTGAGGGATTGGGCACTGAAGCTTTCTTT.

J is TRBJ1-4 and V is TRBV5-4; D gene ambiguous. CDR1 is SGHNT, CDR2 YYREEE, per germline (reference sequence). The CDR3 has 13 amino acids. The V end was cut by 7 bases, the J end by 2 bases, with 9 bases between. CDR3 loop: CASSPTTNEKLFF. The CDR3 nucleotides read TGTGCCAGCTCACCGACTACTAATGAAAAACTGTTTTTT.

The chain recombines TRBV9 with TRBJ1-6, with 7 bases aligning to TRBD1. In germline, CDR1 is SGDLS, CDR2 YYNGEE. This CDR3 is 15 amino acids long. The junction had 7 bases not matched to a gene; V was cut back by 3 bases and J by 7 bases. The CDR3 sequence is CASSARQGSNSPLHF. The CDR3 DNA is TGTGCCAGCAGCGCAAGACAGGGATCGAATTCACCCCTCCACTTT.

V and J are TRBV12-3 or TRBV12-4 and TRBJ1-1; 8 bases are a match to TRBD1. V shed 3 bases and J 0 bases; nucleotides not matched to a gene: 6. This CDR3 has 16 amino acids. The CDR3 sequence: CASSLGGQGLNTEAFF. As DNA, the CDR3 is TGTGCCAGCAGTTTGGGAGGACAGGGATTGAACACTGAAGCTTTCTTT.

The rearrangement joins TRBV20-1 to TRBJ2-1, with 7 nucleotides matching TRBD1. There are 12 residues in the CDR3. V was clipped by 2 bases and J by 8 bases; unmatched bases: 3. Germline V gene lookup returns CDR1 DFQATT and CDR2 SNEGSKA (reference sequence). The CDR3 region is CSARTQGDEQFF. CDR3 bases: TGCAGTGCTAGAACCCAGGGGGATGAGCAGTTCTTC.

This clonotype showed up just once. CDR3 nucleotides: TGTGCCAGCAGCTTAGGGGCAGCCCCTAGCACAGATACGCAGTATTTT. As protein: CASSLGAAPSTDTQYF. The V gene is TRBV7-8, the J gene TRBJ2-3; D gene ambiguous. V was trimmed by 1 base and J by 0 bases, leaving 11 bases between them. The CDR3 loop spans 16 amino acids. The germline gives CDR1 SGHVS, CDR2 FQNEAQ.